Below are 10 T cell receptor beta chains sequenced from a single sample in a study of PD-1 blockade in classical Hodgkin lymphoma. All patients relapsed after autologous stem cell transplantation, and brentuximab vedotin exposure varied. TCRdb keeps only in-frame clones here, not all; method: immunoSEQ multiplex PCR. The repertoire has over 80,000 clones, roughly 92% of them found once; the top ten carry less than 3%. The sequencing here drew on peripheral blood mononuclear cells (PBMCs), taken at baseline. The receptors were gathered from a human donor with classical Hodgkin lymphoma.

The chain has TRBV9 and TRBJ1-2; no clear D. The V and J ends lost 3 bases and 2 bases respectively, with 11 bases between them. Germline-derived CDR1 and CDR2 are SGDLS and YYNGEE. This CDR3 has 14 residues. In DNA, the CDR3 is TGTGCCAGCAGCGGAGAGGGTACCAACTATGGCTACACCTTC. Amino acids: CASSGEGTNYGYTF.

This chain links TRBV21-1 with TRBJ2-5. TRBV21-1 has pseudogene status. The CDR3 contains 14 residues. The CDR3 nucleotides read TGTGCCAGCACCTCCGACGAGTACCAAGAGACCCAGTACTTC. This translates into CASTSDEYQETQYF.

The chain recombines TRBV7-9 with TRBJ2-7; weak D call: TRBD1 (5 bases). This CDR3 has 10 residues. V was pared by 8 bases and J by 7 bases, with 9 bases between. Germline assignment: CDR1 SEHNR and CDR2 FQNEAQ (reference sequence). The CDR3 reads CASQGKEQYF. In nucleotides, the CDR3 is TGTGCCAGCCAGGGTAAAGAGCAGTACTTC.

The gene calls are TRBV30 and TRBJ1-1; no clear D. Between the trimmed V and J ends, which lost 3 bases and 6 bases, there was a span of 11 bases. Looked up from germline, CDR1 is GTSNPN and CDR2 is SVGIG (reference sequence). The CDR3 runs to 12 residues. The CDR3: CAWSHEVPEAFF. The CDR3 DNA reads TGTGCCTGGAGCCACGAGGTCCCTGAAGCTTTCTTT.

The chain combines TRBV21-1 with TRBJ1-4. TRBV21-1 constitutes a pseudogene. The CDR3 length is 12 residues. CDR3 in DNA: TGTGCCAGCACCCGGGCGGGTGTAAAACTGTTTTTT. As protein: CASTRAGVKLFF.

This clone was seen only a few times. V is TRBV7-9 and J is TRBJ1-1; 7 bases agree with TRBD1. V shed 5 bases, J shed 0 bases, and the junction held 3 bases outside the gene matches. Germline values: CDR1 SEHNR, CDR2 FQNEAQ (reference sequence). This CDR3 has 14 amino acids. This chain's CDR3 is CASSMDRLNTEAFF. In DNA form, the CDR3 reads TGTGCCAGCAGCATGGACAGGTTGAACACTGAAGCTTTCTTT.

The V gene is TRBV5-1, the J gene TRBJ2-1, with 12 bases that match TRBD2. Trimming took 3 bases from V and 5 from J; bases not matched to a gene: 3. Germline V gene lookup returns CDR1 SGHRS and CDR2 YFSETQ. There are 15 residues in the CDR3. DNA of the CDR3: TGCGCCAGCAGCTCGGGACTAGCGGGCAACAATGAGCAGTTCTTC. This translates into CASSSGLAGNNEQFF. Full variable domain (rest looked up from reference TRBV5-1 and TRBJ2-1): KAGVTQTPRYLIKTRGQQVTLSCSPISGHRSVSWYQQTPGQGLQFLFEYFSETQRNKGNFPGRFSGRQFSNSRSEMNVSTLELGDSALYLCASSSGLAGNNEQFFGPGTRLTVL.

J is TRBJ2-3 and V is TRBV6-5, with D possibly TRBD2 on 5 matching bases. The V end was cut by 2 bases, the J end by 0 bases, with 9 bases between. Per the germline V gene, CDR1 is MNHEY and CDR2 is SVGAGI. This CDR3 contains 15 residues. Written as DNA, the CDR3 is TGTGCCAGCAGTTACATCGGGGAAAGCACAGATACGCAGTATTTT. Translation gives CASSYIGESTDTQYF.

The chain joins TRBV6-6 to TRBJ1-2, with 7 bases identical to TRBD1. CDR3 length equals 13 residues. Per the germline V gene, CDR1 is MNHNY and CDR2 is SVGAGI (reference sequence). V dropped 6 bases and J dropped 8; count of bases not matched to a gene: 9. This CDR3 is CASSPRGPRGYTF. CDR3 nucleotide sequence: TGTGCCAGCAGCCCAAGGGGGCCTCGGGGCTACACCTTC.

The rearrangement joins TRBV6-1 to TRBJ1-4; 8 bases map to TRBD1. Looked up from germline, CDR1 is MNHNS and CDR2 is SASEGT. CDR3 length: 16 residues. Losses at the gene ends were 2 bases for V and 8 bases for J; bases not matched to a gene: 10. CDR3 sequence: CASSERQGASREKLFF. DNA of the CDR3: TGTGCCAGCAGTGAACGGCAGGGGGCATCTCGCGAAAAACTGTTTTTT.